This T cell receptor beta chain was profiled in a study of CD4 and CD8 cells across lung adenocarcinoma regions. TCRdb fed the PCR reads into MiXCR, producing one record per CDR3 protein. The data contain approximately 24,000 distinct CDR3 sequences, less than 60% of them singletons. Trimming took 0 bases from V and 6 from J, leaving 11 bases between them. The V gene's germline CDR1 is MNHNS and CDR2 SASEGT. The CDR3 contains 14 residues. The sample holds many counts of this clonotype. Donors had localized lung adenocarcinoma, a non-small cell lung cancer. This TCR derives from a male donor with lung adenocarcinoma. The CD4 and CD8 labels of this study may be unreliable. Sequencing was performed on CD8+ T cells from the center of a lung tumor. V is TRBV6-1 and J is TRBJ1-1; D remains unclear. CDR3 nucleotides: TGTGCCAGCAGTGAAGCTTTCGGGGTGGCTGAAGCTTTCTTT. Protein sequence: CASSEAFGVAEAFF.